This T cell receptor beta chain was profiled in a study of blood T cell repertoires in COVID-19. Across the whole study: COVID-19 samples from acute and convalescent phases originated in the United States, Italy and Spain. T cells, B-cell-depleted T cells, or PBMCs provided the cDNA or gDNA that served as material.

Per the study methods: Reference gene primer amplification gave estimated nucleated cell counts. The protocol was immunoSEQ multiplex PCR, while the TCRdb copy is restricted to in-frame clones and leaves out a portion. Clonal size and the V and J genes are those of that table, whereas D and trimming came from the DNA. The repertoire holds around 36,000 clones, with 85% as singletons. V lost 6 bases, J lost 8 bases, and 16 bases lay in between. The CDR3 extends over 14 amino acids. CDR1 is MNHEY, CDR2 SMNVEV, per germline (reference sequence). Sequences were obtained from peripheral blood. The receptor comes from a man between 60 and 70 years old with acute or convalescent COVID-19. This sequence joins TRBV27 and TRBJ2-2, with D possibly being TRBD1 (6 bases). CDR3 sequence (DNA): TGTGCCAGCAGCGCCCAGGGGATTGGGGGGGAGCTGTTTTTT. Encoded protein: CASSAQGIGGELFF.